This T cell receptor (beta chain) was obtained from a study of blood T cell repertoires in COVID-19 (TCRdb year 2020). Study-wide context: Samples covering the acute and convalescent phases of COVID-19 were provided by collaborators in the United States, Italy and Spain. The material from the prospective study consisted of cDNA or gDNA derived from T cells, B-cell-depleted T cells, or PBMCs. The dataset comprised deeply sampled blood TCRbeta repertoires from subjects exposed to, actively infected with, or recovered from COVID-19. A freely available public database, intended as a resource for researchers studying the immune response to SARS-CoV-2, is where the repertoires were released. Samples were obtained from the ongoing ImmuneRACE study (first 160 participants) and from 1,254 subjects provided by 6 global collaborators. Sample metadata almost always included a de-identified subject ID, COVID-19 status, age in years and sex. Where HLA class I and class II types were available, the types were taken from metadata supplied by the sample provider, not from assay-based typing.

Points the paper makes about the study in general: Clinical and demographic metadata were provided uncurated, with the amount varying by source and participant.

As for this clone: Its antigen specificity is not known. Per-nucleotide qualities are absent, and no much larger clonotype sits a single base away.

TCRbeta CDR3 regions were amplified from genomic DNA using the immunoSEQ Assay, a bias-controlled multiplex PCR. For the original study's pipeline: Within the assay, amplification of reference gene primers was used to estimate how many nucleated cells each sample contained. To quantify the absolute abundance of each unique TCRbeta CDR3 rearrangement, sequence reads were collapsed and filtered. For each sample, productive Simpson clonality was calculated as the square root of Simpson's diversity index over productive rearrangements. TCRdb mirrors the immuneACCESS table, restricted to in-frame sequences. Some clones are absent from its copies; in checked studies, under half trace to an unresolved V gene, and the reason for the others is unknown. The V and J calls and the clone size are those of that table, but D and trimming were determined from the DNA. The sample table shows 15,000 to 20,000 clones, and around 87% are seen once. The ten largest account for less than 20% of the sample.

Including cysteine and phenylalanine, the CDR3 has 12 amino acids. This entry keeps only the CDR3 DNA: 36 bases, framed from base 1. CDR1 and CDR2, looked up from the germline V gene (reference sequence), are SEHNR and FQNEAQ. Cut back by 4 bases and 7 bases, the V and J ends lie 8 bases apart. Whole blood was collected in K2EDTA tubes by collaborating institutions according to the institutions' own protocols. Collaborator samples were shipped for TCRbeta analysis as frozen whole blood, isolated PBMCs, or DNA extracted from either sample type. In this chain, TRBV7-9 is recombined with TRBJ2-1; TRBD1 is a weak D gene call, 6 bases matching. The material sequenced was peripheral blood. The TCR was taken from a man aged 70 or older with acute or convalescent COVID-19. The DNA sequence is as follows: TGTGCCAGCAGCTCAACAGGGAATGAGCAGTTCTTC. It codes for CASSSTGNEQFF.